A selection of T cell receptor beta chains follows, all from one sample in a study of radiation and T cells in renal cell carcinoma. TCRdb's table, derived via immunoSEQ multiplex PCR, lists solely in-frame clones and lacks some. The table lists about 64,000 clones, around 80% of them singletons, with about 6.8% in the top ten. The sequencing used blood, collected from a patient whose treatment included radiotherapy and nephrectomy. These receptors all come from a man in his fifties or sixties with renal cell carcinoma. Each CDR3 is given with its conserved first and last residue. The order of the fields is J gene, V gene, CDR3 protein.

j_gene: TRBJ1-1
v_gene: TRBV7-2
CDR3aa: CASSLALRRTEAFF

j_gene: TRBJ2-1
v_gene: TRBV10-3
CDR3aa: CAIRASGRVSNEQFF

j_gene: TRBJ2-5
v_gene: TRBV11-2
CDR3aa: CASSLEAGAGETQYF

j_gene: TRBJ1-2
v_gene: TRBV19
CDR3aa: CASSIRTVYGYTF

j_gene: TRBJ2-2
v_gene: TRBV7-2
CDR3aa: CASSLARGSNTGELFF

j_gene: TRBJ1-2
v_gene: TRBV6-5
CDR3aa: CASSYGLSKSYGYTF

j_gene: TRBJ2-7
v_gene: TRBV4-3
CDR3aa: CASSQDTQARGYEQYF

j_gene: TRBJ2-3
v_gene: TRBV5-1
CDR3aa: CASSFQGGTDTQYF

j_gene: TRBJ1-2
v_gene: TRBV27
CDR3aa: CASSFDWGSGYTF

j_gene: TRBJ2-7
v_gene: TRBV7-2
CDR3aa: CASSTYSDEQYF

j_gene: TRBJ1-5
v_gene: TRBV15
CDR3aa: CATSSSGRDNQPQHF

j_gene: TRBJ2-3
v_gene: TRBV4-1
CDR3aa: CASSQDPGGTDTQYF

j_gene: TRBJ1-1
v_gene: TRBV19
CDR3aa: CASSIMLVMHTEAFF

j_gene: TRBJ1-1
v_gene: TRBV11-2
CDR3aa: CASSPLPLGTATENTEAFF

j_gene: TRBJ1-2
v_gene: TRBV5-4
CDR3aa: CASSLDWVGTYGYTF

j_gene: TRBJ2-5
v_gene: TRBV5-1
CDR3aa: CASSLRDTVETQYF

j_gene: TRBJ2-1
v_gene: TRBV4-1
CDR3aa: CASSQEGDAGAYNEQFF

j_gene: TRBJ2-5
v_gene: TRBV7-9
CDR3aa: CASSPGTSATSTQYF

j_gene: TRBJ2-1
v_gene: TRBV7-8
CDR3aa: CASTLLAGGTYNEQFF

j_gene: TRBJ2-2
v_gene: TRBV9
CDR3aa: CASSLNTGELFF

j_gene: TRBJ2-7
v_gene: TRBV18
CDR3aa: CASSPPRQGEQYF

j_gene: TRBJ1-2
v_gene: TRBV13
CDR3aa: CASSLDRGGYGYTF

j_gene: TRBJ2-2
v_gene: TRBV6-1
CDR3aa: CASSERANTGELFF

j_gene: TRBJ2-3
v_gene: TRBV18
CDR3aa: CASSPRGQPSTDTQYF

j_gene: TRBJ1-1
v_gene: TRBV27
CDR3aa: CASRGFGRGRTTEAFF

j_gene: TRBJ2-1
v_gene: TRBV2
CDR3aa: CASSGIFGGVNEQFF

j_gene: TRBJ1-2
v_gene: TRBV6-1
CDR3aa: CASSFPTYYTF

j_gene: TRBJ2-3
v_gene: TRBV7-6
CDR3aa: CASSFGMTSAERTDTQYF

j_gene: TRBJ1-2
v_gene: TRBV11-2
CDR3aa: CASSSRGDYGYTF

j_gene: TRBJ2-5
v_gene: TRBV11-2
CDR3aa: CASSPRGLAAPETQYF

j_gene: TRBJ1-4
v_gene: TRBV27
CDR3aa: CASSLWGQSNEKLFF

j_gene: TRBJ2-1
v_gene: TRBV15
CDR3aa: CATSRDAGGSYNEQFF